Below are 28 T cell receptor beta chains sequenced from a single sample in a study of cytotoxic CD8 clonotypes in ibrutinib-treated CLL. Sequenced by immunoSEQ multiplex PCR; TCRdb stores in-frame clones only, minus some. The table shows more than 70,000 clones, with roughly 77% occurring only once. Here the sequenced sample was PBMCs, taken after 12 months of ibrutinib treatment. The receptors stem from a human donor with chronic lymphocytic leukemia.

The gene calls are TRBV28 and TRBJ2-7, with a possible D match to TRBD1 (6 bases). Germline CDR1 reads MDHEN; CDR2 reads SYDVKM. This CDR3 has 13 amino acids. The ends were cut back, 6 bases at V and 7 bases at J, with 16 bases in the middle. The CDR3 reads CASSRTGLREQYF. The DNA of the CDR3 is TGTGCCAGCAGCCGCACAGGGCTCCGGGAGCAGTACTTC.

The CDR3 DNA sequence: TGTGCCAGCAGTTACTCAACAGGGCCCCTCTATGGCTACACCTTC. Amino acid sequence: CASSYSTGPLYGYTF. This chain connects TRBV6-5 to TRBJ1-2, with TRBD1 as a possible D gene (6 bases). Germline assignment: CDR1 MNHEY and CDR2 SVGAGI. V lost 0 bases, J lost 4 bases, and 12 bases lay in between. CDR3 length: 15 amino acids.

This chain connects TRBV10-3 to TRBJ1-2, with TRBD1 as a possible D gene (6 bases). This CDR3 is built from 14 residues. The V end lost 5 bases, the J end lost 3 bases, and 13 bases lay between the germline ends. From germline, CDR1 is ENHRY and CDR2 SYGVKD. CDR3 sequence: CAISRGEGDYGYTF. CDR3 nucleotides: TGTGCCATCAGTAGGGGGGAGGGGGACTATGGCTACACCTTC.

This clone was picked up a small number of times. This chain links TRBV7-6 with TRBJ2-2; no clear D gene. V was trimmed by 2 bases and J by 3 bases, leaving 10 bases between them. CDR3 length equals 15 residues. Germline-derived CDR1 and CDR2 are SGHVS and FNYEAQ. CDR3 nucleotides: TGTGCCAGCAGCTTAACCGCTCAGGACACCGGGGAGCTGTTTTTT. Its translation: CASSLTAQDTGELFF. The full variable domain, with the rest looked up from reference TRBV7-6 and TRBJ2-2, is GAGVSQSPRYKVTKRGQDVALRCDPISGHVSLYWYRQALGQGPEFLTYFNYEAQQDKSGLPNDRFSAERPEGSISTLTIQRTEQRDSAMYRCASSLTAQDTGELFFGEGSRLTVL.

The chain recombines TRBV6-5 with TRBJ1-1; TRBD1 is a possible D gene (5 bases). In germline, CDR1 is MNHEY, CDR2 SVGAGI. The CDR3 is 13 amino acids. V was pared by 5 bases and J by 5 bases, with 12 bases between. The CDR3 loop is CASSPPGGTEAFF. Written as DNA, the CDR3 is TGTGCCAGCAGTCCACCGGGGGGAACTGAAGCTTTCTTT.

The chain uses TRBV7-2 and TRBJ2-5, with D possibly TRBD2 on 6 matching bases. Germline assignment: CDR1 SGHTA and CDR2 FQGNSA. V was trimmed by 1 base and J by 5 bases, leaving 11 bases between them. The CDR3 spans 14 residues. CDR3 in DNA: TGTGCCAGCAGCTTAGTAGGGGCGGGGGAGACCCAGTACTTC. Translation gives CASSLVGAGETQYF.

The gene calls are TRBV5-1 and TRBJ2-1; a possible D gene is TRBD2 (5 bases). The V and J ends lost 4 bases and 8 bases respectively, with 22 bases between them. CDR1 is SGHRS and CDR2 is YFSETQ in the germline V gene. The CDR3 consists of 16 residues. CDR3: CASSPTRLTPGDEQFF. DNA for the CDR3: TGCGCCAGCAGCCCCACCCGACTAACCCCTGGGGATGAGCAGTTCTTC.

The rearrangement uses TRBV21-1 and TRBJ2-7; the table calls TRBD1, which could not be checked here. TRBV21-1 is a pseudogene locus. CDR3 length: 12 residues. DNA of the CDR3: TGTGCCAGCAGCAAAGCTGATCCAGGGCTGAACTTC. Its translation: CASSKADPGLNF.

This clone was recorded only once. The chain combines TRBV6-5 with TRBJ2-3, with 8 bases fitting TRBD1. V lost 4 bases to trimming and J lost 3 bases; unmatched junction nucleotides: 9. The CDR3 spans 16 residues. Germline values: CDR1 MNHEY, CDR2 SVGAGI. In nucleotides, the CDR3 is TGTGCCAGCAGTTCGACAGGGGCCCCTGGGACAGATACGCAGTATTTT. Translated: CASSSTGAPGTDTQYF.

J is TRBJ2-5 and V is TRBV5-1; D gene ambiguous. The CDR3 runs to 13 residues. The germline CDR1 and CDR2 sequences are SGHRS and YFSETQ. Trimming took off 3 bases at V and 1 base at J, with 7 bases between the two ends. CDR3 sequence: CASSSEPQETQYF. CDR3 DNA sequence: TGCGCCAGCAGCTCGGAACCCCAAGAGACCCAGTACTTC.

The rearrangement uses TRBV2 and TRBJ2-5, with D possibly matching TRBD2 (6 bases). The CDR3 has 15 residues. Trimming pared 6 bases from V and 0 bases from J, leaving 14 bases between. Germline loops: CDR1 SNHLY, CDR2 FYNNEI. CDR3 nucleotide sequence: TGTGCCAGCAGGGGACGGGGGTCGTACCAAGAGACCCAGTACTTC. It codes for CASRGRGSYQETQYF.

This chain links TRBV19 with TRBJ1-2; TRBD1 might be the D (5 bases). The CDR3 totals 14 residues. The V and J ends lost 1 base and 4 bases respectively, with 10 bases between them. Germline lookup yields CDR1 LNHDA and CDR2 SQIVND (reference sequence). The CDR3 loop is CASSIGPGTYGYTF. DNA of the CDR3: TGTGCCAGTAGTATAGGTCCAGGGACCTATGGCTACACCTTC.

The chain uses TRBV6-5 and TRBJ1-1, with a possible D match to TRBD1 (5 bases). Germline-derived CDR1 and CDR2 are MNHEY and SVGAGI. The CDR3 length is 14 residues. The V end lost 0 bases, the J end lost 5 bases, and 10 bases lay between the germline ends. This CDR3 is CASSYSGGSTEAFF. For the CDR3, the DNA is TGTGCCAGCAGTTACTCTGGGGGAAGTACTGAAGCTTTCTTT.

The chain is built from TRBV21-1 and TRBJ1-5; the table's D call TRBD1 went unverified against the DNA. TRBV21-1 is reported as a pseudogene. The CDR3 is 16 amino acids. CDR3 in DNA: TGTGCCAGCAGCAAAGGGCGACAGAGTAGCAATCAGCCCCAGCATTTT. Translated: CASSKGRQSSNQPQHF.

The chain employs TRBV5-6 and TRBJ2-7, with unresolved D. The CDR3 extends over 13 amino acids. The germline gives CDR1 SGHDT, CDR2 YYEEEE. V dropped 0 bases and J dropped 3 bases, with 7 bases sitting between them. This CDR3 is CASSLGQFYEQYF. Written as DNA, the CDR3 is TGTGCCAGCAGCTTGGGGCAGTTCTACGAGCAGTACTTC.

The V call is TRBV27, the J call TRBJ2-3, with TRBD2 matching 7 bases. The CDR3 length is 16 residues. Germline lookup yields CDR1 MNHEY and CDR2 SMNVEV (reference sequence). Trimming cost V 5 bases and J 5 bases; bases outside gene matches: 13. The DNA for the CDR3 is TGTGCCAGCAGTCCCAGTTGGGCGGGAGCGGGAGATACGCAGTATTTT. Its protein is CASSPSWAGAGDTQYF.

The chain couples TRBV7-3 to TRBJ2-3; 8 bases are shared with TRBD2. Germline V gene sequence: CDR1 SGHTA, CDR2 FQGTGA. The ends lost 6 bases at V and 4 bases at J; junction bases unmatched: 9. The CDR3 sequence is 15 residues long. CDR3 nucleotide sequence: TGTGCCAGCAGTCCCGTAGCGGGGTCCCCAGATACGCAGTATTTT. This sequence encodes CASSPVAGSPDTQYF.

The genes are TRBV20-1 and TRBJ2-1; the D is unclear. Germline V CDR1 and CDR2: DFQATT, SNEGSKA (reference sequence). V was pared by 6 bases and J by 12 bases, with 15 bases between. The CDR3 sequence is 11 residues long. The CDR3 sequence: CSAPDRLAQFF. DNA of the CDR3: TGCAGTGCCCCAGATCGGTTGGCGCAGTTCTTC.

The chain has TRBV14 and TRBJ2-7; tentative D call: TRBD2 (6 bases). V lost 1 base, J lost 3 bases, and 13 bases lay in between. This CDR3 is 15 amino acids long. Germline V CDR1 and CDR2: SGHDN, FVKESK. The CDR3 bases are TGTGCCAGCAGCCAAGCGAGGGACTGGCTCTACGAGCAGTACTTC. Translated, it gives CASSQARDWLYEQYF.

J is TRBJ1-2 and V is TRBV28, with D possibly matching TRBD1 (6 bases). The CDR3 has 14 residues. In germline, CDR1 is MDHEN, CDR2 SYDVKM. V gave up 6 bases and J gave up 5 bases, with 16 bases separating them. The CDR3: CASSPADRWYGYTF. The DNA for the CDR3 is TGTGCCAGCAGCCCAGCAGACAGGTGGTATGGCTACACCTTC.

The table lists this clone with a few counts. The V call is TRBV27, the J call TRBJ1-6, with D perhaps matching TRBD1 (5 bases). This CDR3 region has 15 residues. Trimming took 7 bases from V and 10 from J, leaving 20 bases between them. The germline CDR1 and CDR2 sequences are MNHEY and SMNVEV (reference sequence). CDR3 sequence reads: CASTPEGGARSPLHF. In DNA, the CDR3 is TGTGCCAGCACCCCGGAGGGAGGGGCGAGGTCACCCCTCCACTTT.

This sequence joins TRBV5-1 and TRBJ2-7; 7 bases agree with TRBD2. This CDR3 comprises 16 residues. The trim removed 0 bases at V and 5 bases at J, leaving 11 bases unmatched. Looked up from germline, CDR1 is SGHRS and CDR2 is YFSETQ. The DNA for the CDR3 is TGCGCCAGCAGCTTGGGGGCCACCGGGGGAGGGGACGAGCAGTACTTC. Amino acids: CASSLGATGGGDEQYF.

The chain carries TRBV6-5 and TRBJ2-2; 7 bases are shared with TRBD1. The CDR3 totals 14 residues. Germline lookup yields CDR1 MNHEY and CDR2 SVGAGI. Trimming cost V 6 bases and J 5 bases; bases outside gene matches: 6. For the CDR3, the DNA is TGTGCCAGCAGCCGGGACAGAGAGACCGGGGAGCTGTTTTTT. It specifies CASSRDRETGELFF.

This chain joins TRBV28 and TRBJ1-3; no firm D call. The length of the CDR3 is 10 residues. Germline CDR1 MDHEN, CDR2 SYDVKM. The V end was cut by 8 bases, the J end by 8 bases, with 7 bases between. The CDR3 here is CASWRDTIYF. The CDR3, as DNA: TGTGCCAGCTGGAGGGACACCATATATTTT.

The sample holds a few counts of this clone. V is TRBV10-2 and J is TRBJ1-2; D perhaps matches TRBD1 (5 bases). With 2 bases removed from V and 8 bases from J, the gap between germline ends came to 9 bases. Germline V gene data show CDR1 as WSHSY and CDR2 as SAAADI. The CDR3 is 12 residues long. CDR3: CASSEGGTGYTF. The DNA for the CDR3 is TGCGCCAGCAGTGAGGGGGGGACCGGCTACACCTTC.

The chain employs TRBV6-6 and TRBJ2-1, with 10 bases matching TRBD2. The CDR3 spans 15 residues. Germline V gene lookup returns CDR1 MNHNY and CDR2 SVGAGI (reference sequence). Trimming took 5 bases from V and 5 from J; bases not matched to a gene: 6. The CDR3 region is CASSPTSGDNNEQFF. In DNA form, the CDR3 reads TGTGCCAGCAGTCCTACTAGCGGGGACAACAATGAGCAGTTCTTC.

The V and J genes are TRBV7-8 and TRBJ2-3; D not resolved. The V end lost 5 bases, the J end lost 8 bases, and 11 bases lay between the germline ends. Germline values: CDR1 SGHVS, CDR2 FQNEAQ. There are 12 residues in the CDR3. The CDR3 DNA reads TGTGCCAGCAGCCCTAGGTCGGGTACGCAGTATTTT. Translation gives CASSPRSGTQYF.

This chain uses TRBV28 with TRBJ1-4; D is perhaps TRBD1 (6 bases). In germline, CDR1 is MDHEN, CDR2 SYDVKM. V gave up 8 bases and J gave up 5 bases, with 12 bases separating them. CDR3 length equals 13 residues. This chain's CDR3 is CASQPGENEKLFF. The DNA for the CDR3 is TGTGCCAGCCAGCCAGGGGAAAATGAAAAACTGTTTTTT.